The clone carrying this TCR beta chain was seen a handful of times. Its target is not known. Extracted RNA was reverse transcribed, and the resulting cDNA served as sequencing template. Clones were read by immunoSEQ multiplex PCR, and TCRdb kept only the in-frame ones, dropping some. The sample records about 64,000 clones, around 40% being singletons. Trimming took off 1 base at V and 2 bases at J, with 9 bases between the two ends. Germline lookup yields CDR1 SEHNR and CDR2 FQNEAQ (reference sequence). The CDR3 is 15 residues long. This entry belongs to a study of CD8+ T cells in alopecia areata. The study's findings and limits: Lesional tissue from the scalp (especially in alopecia totalis/universalis) showed higher clonality than normal scalp. Researchers reported that TCR sharing among patients proved less clear than in mice, possibly HLA-linked. When scalp samples are sequenced, resident alphabeta T cells of normal skin are also captured.

Lesional scalp punch biopsies and peripheral blood came from alopecia areata patients. The sequencing sample was made of NKG2D-low CD8+ T cells sorted from blood. The TCR sequence derives from a human donor with alopecia areata. The rearrangement joins TRBV7-9 to TRBJ2-1; weak D call: TRBD2 (5 bases). The CDR3 spells CASSLGGSTYNEQFF. The CDR3 DNA reads TGTGCCAGCAGCTTAGGCGGGTCCACCTACAATGAGCAGTTCTTC.